This T cell receptor beta chain was obtained from a study of blood T cell repertoires in COVID-19. Study in general: Sites across the United States, Italy and Spain contributed samples from acute and convalescent COVID-19. In each case, the material was cDNA or gDNA derived from T cells, B-cell-depleted T cells, or PBMCs.

Germline CDR1 and CDR2: SNHLY and FYNNEI. This CDR3 has 13 amino acids. V gave up 7 bases and J gave up 4 bases, with 11 bases separating them. Authors' methods: For nucleated cells, counts were estimated from reference gene primer amplification. The method was immunoSEQ multiplex PCR; TCRdb's version includes in-frame clones alone and lacks a portion of them. The V and J calls and the clone size are those of that table, but D and trimming were determined from the DNA. The sample has approximately 150,000 clones, 75% to 90% seen once. The chain carries TRBV2 and TRBJ2-1, with a weak D call TRBD2 (6 bases). The material sequenced was peripheral blood. The receptor comes from a man aged 45-65 years who had recovered from COVID-19. Here the CDR3 reads CASNRELYNEQFF. CDR3 nucleotide sequence: TGTGCCAGCAACCGGGAGCTGTACAATGAGCAGTTCTTC.